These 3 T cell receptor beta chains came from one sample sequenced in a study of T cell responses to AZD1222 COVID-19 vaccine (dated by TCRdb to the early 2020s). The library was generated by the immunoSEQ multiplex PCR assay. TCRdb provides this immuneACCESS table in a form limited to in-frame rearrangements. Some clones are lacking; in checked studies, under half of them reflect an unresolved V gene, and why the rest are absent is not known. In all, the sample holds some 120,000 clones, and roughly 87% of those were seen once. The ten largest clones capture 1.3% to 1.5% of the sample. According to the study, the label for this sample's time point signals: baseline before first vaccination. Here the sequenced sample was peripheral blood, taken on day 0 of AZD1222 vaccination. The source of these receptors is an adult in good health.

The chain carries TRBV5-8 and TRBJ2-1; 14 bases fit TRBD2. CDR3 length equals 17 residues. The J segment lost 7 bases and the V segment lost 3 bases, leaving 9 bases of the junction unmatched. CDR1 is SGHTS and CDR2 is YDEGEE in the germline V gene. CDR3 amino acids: CASSSRLAGGALNEQFF. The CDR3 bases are TGTGCCAGCAGCTCGAGACTAGCGGGGGGGGCATTGAATGAGCAGTTCTTC.

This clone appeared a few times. CDR3 sequence: CASSPGTSYMQADTQYF. Here the CDR3 DNA reads TGCGCCAGCAGCCCCGGGACTAGTTACATGCAGGCAGATACGCAGTATTTT. The rearrangement uses TRBV4-1 and TRBJ2-3; TRBD2 agrees at 8 bases. Germline CDR1 is MGHRA and CDR2 is YSYEKL. V shed 4 bases, J shed 4 bases, and the junction held 13 bases outside the gene matches. The CDR3 extends over 17 amino acids.

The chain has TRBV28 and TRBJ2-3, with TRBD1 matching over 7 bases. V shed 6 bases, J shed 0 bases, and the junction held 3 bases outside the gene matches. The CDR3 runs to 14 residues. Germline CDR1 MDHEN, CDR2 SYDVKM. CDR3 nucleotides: TGTGCCAGCAGCACAGGGGATAGCACAGATACGCAGTATTTT. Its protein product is CASSTGDSTDTQYF.